This T cell receptor (beta chain) was sequenced for a study of CD8+CD57+ T cells in acquired aplastic anemia. Looking at the study overall: Average DNA yield from sorted CD4+ and CD8+ cells was around 3 ug. Regarding the study as a whole: It was found that roughly 29 CD8+ CDR3 sequences were shared between patients and controls.

Individuals selected for sequencing had exhibited CD8+CD57+ cell expansion on flow cytometry. Blood samples were obtained from patients who had received no prior therapy. Losses at the gene ends were 5 bases for V and 3 bases for J; bases not matched to a gene: 6. CDR1 is SGHVS and CDR2 is FQNEAQ in the germline V gene. The CDR3 consists of 15 residues. Using genomic DNA as the template, TCR beta VDJ and CDR3 profiling was carried out. TCRdb reanalysed the reads using MiXCR and keeps one entry per CDR3 protein. The profile shows 150,000 or so distinct CDR3 sequences, roughly 49% of them singletons. To note about this clonotype: Its target is not known.

What was sequenced was sorted CD4+, CD8+, or CD8+CD57+ T cells (not recorded which) from PBMCs. This rearrangement joins TRBV7-8 to TRBJ1-1; 10 positions match TRBD1. The clonotype originates from a human donor with aplastic anemia. The CDR3 reads CASSGQGGYDTEAFF. In nucleotides, the CDR3 is TGTGCCAGCAGCGGACAGGGGGGATATGACACTGAAGCTTTCTTT. The whole variable domain, filled in from reference TRBV7-8 and TRBJ1-1, reads GAGVSQSPRYKVAKRGQDVALRCDPISGHVSLFWYQQALGQGPEFLTYFQNEAQLDKSGLPSDRFFAERPEGSVSTLKIQRTQQEDSAVYLCASSGQGGYDTEAFFGQGTRLTVV.